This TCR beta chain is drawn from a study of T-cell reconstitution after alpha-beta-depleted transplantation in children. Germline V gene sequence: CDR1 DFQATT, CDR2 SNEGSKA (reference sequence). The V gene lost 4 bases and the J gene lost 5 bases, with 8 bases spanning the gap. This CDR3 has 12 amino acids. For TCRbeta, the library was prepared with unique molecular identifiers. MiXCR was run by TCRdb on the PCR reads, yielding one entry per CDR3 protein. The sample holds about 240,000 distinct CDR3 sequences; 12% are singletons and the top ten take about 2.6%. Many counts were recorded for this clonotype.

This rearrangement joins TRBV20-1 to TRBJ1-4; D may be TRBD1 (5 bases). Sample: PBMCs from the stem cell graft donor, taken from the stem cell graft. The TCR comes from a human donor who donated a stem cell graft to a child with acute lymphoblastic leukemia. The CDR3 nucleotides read TGCAGTGCTATGGGGCCGAATGAAAAACTGTTTTTT. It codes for CSAMGPNEKLFF.